In its sample, the clone carrying this T cell receptor beta chain was seen many times. CDR3 length: 14 residues. Germline CDR1 SGHVS, CDR2 FQNEAQ. Deletions cut 1 base from V and 5 bases from J, with 11 bases between. This sample was included in a study of T cell repertoires in cytomegalovirus infection. TCRdb used MiXCR to reprocess the reads, holding one entry per CDR3 protein. The table records about 260,000 distinct CDR3 sequences, roughly 9% of them present only once. This TCR was recovered from a human donor in good health (CMV status not recorded). Some clones in this sample may be carry-over from other donors' samples. The material sequenced was PBMCs. The rearrangement joins TRBV7-8 to TRBJ1-1; no clear D gene. This CDR3 reads CASSLGGQKTEAFF. The DNA of the CDR3 is TGTGCCAGCAGCTTAGGAGGTCAGAAGACTGAAGCTTTCTTT.